This entry lists 12 T cell receptor beta chains sequenced from one sample in a study of vaccination and CD4 T cells after COVID-19. Cultured CD4+ T-cell DNA underwent Oncomine TCR Beta short-read sequencing. From the PCR reads, TCRdb called clonotypes with MiXCR, one entry per CDR3 protein. The data contain fewer than 15,000 distinct CDR3 sequences, 45% to 50% of them singletons. The sample's treatment: roughly 11-day PBMC culture with coronavirus spike peptide pools or control peptides (ViraFEST assay). Which antigens these TCRs recognize remains unknown. The specimen sequenced was CD4+ T cells from blood, cultured in vitro. The source is a human donor who had recovered from COVID-19.

The rearrangement uses TRBV7-2 and TRBJ2-5; D is unclear. Germline V gene data show CDR1 as SGHTA and CDR2 as FQGNSA. Trimming removed 5 bases from V and 1 base from J, with 17 bases in between. This CDR3 is built from 16 residues. CDR3 nucleotide sequence: TGTGCCAGCAGCACCCAAAAAGGTGTTGGCCAAGAGACCCAGTACTTC. Protein: CASSTQKGVGQETQYF.

This clonotype has just one count. V usage is TRBV18 and J usage is TRBJ1-1; TRBD1 might be the D (6 bases). The V end lost 2 bases, the J end lost 0 bases, and 13 bases lay between the germline ends. CDR1 and CDR2 from the germline V gene are KGHSH and LQKENI. The CDR3 is 16 residues long. This CDR3 reads CASSPGSGALNTEAFF. CDR3 nucleotides: TGTGCCAGCTCACCAGGTTCAGGGGCGCTGAACACTGAAGCTTTCTTT.

This clonotype was seen a few times. The V call is TRBV5-1, the J call TRBJ2-7; D might be TRBD1 (6 bases). The CDR3 consists of 13 residues. V was trimmed by 5 bases and J by 13 bases, leaving 22 bases between them. The germline CDR1 and CDR2 sequences are SGHRS and YFSETQ. The CDR3 loop is CASRMTGTRAFYF. The CDR3 DNA follows: TGCGCCAGCAGGATGACAGGCACCCGAGCATTTTACTTC.

This clonotype was counted only a few times. The CDR3 DNA follows: TGTGCCAGCAGTTCCACAGGGGGCATCTCCTACAATGAGCAGTTCTTC. This sequence encodes CASSSTGGISYNEQFF. The chain is built from TRBV11-2 and TRBJ2-1; 9 nucleotides agree with TRBD1. The CDR3 spans 16 residues. CDR1 and CDR2 from the germline V gene are SGHAT and FQNNGV. Trimming removed 6 bases from V and 0 bases from J; junction bases left unmatched: 6.

This clonotype came up a few times. The chain combines TRBV4-1 with TRBJ2-3; D is ambiguous. The CDR3 extends over 14 amino acids. Per the germline V gene, CDR1 is MGHRA and CDR2 is YSYEKL. V dropped 0 bases and J dropped 1 base, with 5 bases sitting between them. The CDR3 spells CASSQDPGTDTQYF. The CDR3 coding sequence is TGCGCCAGCAGCCAAGACCCAGGCACAGATACGCAGTATTTT.

This clonotype is a singleton in its sample. This sequence joins TRBV10-3 and TRBJ2-5; tentatively, D is TRBD1 (5 bases). The V gene lost 3 bases and the J gene lost 7 bases, with 6 bases spanning the gap. This CDR3 spans 11 amino acids. Germline V gene sequence: CDR1 ENHRY, CDR2 SYGVKD. The CDR3 region is CAISDQGTQYF. In DNA form, the CDR3 reads TGTGCCATCAGTGATCAGGGGACCCAGTACTTC.

The chain links TRBV7-9 to TRBJ2-1, with TRBD1 matching over 7 bases. The CDR3 extends over 12 amino acids. The ends lost 6 bases at V and 15 bases at J; junction bases unmatched: 11. Germline-derived CDR1 and CDR2 are SEHNR and FQNEAQ (reference sequence). CDR3 residues: CASSLPDRVGFF. The CDR3 DNA sequence: TGTGCCAGCAGTTTACCAGACAGGGTAGGGTTCTTC.

This clonotype was counted a few times. The rearrangement links TRBV20-1 to TRBJ1-2; D is unclear. In germline, CDR1 is DFQATT, CDR2 SNEGSKA (reference sequence). Trimming pared 0 bases from V and 8 bases from J, leaving 16 bases between. The CDR3 has 14 amino acids. CDR3 bases: TGCAGTGCTAGAGATCTATTCAGTCACTGGGGCTACACCTTC. It specifies CSARDLFSHWGYTF.

The chain has TRBV7-8 and TRBJ2-7; D remains ambiguous. The germline CDR1 and CDR2 sequences are SGHVS and FQNEAQ. V lost 3 bases, J lost 6 bases, and 15 bases lay in between. The CDR3 extends over 14 amino acids. CDR3 residues: CASSLDPVRIEQYF. The CDR3 coding sequence is TGTGCCAGCAGCTTGGACCCCGTTCGCATCGAGCAGTACTTC.

The DNA for the CDR3 is TGCGCCAGCAGCCAAACAGGGGGGGACAGAAACACCATATATTTT. It is translated as CASSQTGGDRNTIYF. The J gene is TRBJ1-3, the V gene TRBV4-1, with TRBD1 identical over 8 bases. This CDR3 comprises 15 residues. In germline, CDR1 is MGHRA, CDR2 YSYEKL. V lost 2 bases and J lost 5; bases outside the gene matches: 5.

The chain has TRBV7-2 and TRBJ2-5, with TRBD1 matching 9 bases. CDR3 length: 14 residues. Looked up from germline, CDR1 is SGHTA and CDR2 is FQGNSA. V dropped 7 bases and J dropped 7; count of bases not matched to a gene: 10. The CDR3 reads CASTRDRATGTQYF. The CDR3 DNA is TGTGCCAGCACCCGGGACAGGGCAACGGGGACCCAGTACTTC.

V gene TRBV20-1 combines with J gene TRBJ2-7, with a possible D match to TRBD1 (6 bases). The CDR3 sequence is 11 residues long. Trimming left V 5 bases short and J 5 bases short, with 10 bases between. Germline assignment: CDR1 DFQATT and CDR2 SNEGSKA (reference sequence). CDR3 DNA: TGCAGTGCTTCAGGGGCGGACGAGCAGTACTTC. It encodes CSASGADEQYF.